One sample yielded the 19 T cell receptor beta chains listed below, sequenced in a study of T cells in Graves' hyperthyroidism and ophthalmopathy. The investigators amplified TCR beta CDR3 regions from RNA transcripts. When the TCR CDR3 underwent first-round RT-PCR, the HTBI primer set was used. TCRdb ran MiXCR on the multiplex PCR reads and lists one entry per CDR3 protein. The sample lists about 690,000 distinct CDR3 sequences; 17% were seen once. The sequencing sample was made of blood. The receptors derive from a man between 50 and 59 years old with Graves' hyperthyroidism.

This CDR3 is CASSYHDNEQFF. The DNA for the CDR3 is TGCGCCAGCAGCTACCATGACAATGAGCAGTTCTTC. This chain connects TRBV5-1 to TRBJ2-1; D is undetermined. The CDR3 contains 12 residues. Trimming took off 3 bases at V and 5 bases at J, with 6 bases between the two ends. Per germline, CDR1 SGHRS and CDR2 YFSETQ.

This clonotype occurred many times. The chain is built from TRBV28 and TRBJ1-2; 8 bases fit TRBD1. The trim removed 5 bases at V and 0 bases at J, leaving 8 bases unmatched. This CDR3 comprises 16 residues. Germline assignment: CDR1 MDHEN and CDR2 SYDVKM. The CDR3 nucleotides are TGTGCCAGCAGTCTTCCCGGGACAGGAGCTAACTATGGCTACACCTTC. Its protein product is CASSLPGTGANYGYTF.

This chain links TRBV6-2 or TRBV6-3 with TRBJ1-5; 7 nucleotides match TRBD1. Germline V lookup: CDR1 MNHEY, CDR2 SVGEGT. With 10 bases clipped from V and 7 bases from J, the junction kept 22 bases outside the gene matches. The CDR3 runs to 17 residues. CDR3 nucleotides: TGTGCCACCCGGCGGGTAGGGGGCGAGTCCGTCTACCAGCCCCAGCATTTT. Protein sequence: CATRRVGGESVYQPQHF.

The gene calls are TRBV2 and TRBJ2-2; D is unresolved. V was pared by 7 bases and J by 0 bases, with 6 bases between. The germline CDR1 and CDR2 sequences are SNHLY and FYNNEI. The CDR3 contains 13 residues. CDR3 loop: CASTAANTGELFF. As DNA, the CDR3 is TGTGCCAGCACCGCAGCGAACACCGGGGAGCTGTTTTTT.

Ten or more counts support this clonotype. CDR3 residues: CASSLTRRDNEQFF. The CDR3 DNA reads as TGTGCCAGCAGCCTTACACGGAGAGATAATGAGCAGTTCTTC. This sequence joins TRBV7-9 and TRBJ2-1; D not certain. V lost 5 bases and J 7 bases, leaving 15 bases between the germline ends. The CDR3 consists of 14 residues. Germline V gene lookup returns CDR1 SEHNR and CDR2 FQNEAQ (reference sequence).

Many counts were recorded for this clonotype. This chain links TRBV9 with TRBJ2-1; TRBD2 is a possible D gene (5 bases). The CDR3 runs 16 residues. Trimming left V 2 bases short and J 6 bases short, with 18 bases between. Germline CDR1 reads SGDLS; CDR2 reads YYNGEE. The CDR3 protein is CASSVESGSTPNEQFF. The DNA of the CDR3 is TGTGCCAGCAGCGTCGAAAGCGGATCTACCCCCAATGAGCAGTTCTTC. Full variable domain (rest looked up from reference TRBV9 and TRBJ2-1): DSGVTQTPKHLITATGQRVTLRCSPRSGDLSVYWYQQSLDQGLQFLIQYYNGEERAKGNILERFSAQQFPDLHSELNLSSLELGDSALYFCASSVESGSTPNEQFFGPGTRLTVL.

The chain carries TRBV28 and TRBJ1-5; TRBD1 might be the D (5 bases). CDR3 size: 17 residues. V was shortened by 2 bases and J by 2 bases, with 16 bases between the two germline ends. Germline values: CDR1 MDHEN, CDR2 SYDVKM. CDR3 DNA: TGTGCCAGCAGTTTACCTCCAGGGTCAAGGGGCAATCAGCCCCAGCATTTT. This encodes CASSLPPGSRGNQPQHF.

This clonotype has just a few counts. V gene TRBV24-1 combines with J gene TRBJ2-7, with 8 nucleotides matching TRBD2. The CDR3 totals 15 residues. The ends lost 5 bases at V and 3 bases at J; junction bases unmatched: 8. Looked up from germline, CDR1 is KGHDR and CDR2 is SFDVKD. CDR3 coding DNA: TGTGCCACCAGTGGTTCGGGAGGGCCAGTCTACGAGCAGTACTTC. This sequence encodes CATSGSGGPVYEQYF.

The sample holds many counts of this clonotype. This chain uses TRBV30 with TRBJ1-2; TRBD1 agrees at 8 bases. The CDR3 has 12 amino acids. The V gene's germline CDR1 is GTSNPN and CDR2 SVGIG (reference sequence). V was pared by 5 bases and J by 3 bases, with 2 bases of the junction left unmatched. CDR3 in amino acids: CAWATGDYGYTF. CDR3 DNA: TGTGCCTGGGCGACAGGGGACTATGGCTACACCTTC.

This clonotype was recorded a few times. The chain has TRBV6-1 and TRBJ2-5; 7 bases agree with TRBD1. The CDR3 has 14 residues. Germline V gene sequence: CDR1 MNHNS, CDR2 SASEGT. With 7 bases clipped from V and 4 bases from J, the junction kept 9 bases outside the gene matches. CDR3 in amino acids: CASNRQGQGETQYF. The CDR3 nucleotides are TGTGCCAGCAATAGACAGGGTCAGGGAGAGACCCAGTACTTC.

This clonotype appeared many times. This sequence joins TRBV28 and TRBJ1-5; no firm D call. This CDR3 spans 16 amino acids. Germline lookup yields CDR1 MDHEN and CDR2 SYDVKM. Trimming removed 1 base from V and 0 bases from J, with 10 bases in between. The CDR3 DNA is TGTGCCAGCAGTTTATTTCGGCCAGCTAGCAATCAGCCCCAGCATTTT. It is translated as CASSLFRPASNQPQHF.

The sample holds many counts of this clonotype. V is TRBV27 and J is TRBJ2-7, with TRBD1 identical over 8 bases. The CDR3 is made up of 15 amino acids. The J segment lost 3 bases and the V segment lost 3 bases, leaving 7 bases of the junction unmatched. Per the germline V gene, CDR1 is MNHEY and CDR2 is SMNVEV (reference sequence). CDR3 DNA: TGTGCCAGCAGTTTGGGGACAGGACTCTTCTACGAGCAGTACTTC. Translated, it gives CASSLGTGLFYEQYF.

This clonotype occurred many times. The DNA of the CDR3 is TGCAGTGCTAGTTCAGGGGGACAAGAGACCCAGTACTTC. It is translated as CSASSGGQETQYF. This chain joins TRBV20-1 and TRBJ2-5, with 7 bases aligning to TRBD1. This CDR3 region has 13 residues. The J segment lost 2 bases and the V segment lost 3 bases, leaving 3 bases of the junction unmatched. Looked up from germline, CDR1 is DFQATT and CDR2 is SNEGSKA (reference sequence).

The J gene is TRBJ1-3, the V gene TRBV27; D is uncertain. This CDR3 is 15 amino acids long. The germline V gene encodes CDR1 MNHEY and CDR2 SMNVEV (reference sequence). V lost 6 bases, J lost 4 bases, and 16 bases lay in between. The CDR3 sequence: CASSPFKGTGNTIYF. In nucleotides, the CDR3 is TGTGCCAGCAGCCCTTTTAAGGGTACCGGAAACACCATATATTTT.

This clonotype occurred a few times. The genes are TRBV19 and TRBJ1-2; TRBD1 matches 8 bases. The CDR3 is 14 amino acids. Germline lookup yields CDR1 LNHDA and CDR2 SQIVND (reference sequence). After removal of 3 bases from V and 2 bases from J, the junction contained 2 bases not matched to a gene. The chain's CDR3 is CASSMRQGNYGYTF. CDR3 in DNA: TGTGCCAGTAGTATGCGACAGGGGAACTATGGCTACACCTTC.

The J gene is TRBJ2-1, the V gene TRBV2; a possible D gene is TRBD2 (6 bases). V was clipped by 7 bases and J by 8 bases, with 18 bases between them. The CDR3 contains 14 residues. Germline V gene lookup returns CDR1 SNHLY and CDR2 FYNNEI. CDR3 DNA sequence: TGTGCCAGCATCATGACTAGGGGAGGTGATGAGCAGTTCTTC. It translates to CASIMTRGGDEQFF.

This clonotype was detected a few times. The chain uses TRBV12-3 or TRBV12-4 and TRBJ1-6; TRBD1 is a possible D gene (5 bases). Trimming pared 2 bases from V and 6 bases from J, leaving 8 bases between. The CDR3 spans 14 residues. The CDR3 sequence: CASSLMGRNSPLHF. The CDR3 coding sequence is TGTGCCAGCAGTTTAATGGGGCGTAATTCACCCCTCCACTTT.

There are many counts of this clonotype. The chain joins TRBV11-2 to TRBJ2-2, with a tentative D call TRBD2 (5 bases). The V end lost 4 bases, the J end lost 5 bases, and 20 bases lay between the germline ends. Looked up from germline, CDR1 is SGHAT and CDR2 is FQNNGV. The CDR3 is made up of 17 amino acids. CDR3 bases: TGTGCCAGCAGCTCCATCCGGGCCGATCGGAGGACCGGGGAGCTGTTTTTT. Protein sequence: CASSSIRADRRTGELFF.

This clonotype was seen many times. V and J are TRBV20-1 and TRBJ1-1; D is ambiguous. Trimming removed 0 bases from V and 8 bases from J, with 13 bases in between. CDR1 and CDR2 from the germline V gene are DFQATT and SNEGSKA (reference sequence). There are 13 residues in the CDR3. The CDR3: CSARDSIYPEAFF. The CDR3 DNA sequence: TGCAGTGCTAGAGATTCAATTTACCCCGAAGCTTTCTTT.